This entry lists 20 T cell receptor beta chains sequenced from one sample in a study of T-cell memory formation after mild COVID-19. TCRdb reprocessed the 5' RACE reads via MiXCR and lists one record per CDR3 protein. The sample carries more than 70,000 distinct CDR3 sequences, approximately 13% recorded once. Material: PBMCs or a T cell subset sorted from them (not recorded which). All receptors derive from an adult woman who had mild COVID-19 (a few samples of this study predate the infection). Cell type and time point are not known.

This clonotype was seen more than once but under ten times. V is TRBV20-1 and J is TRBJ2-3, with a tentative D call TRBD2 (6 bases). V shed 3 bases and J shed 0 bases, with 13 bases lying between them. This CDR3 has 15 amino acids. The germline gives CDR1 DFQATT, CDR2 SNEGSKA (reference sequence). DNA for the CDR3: TGCAGTGCTAGCATCGGGACTGCAAGCACAGATACGCAGTATTTT. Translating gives CSASIGTASTDTQYF.

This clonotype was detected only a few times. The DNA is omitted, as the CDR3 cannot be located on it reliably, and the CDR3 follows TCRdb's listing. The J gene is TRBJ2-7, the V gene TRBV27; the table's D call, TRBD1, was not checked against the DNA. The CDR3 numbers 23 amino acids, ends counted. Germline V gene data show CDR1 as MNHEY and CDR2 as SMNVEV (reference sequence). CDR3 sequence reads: CASSPSSDSHPTSSTSGSYEQYF.

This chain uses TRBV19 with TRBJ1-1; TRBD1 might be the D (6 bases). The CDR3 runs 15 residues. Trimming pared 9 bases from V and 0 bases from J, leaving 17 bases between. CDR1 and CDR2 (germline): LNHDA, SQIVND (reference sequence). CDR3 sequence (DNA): TGTGCCAGCCAAGGACAGACCAAAATGAACACTGAAGCTTTCTTT. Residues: CASQGQTKMNTEAFF. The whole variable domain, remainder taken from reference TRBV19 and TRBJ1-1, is DGGITQSPKYLFRKEGQNVTLSCEQNLNHDAMYWYRQDPGQGLRLIYYSQIVNDFQKGDIAEGYSVSREKKESFPLTVTSAQKNPTAFYLCASQGQTKMNTEAFFGQGTRLTVV.

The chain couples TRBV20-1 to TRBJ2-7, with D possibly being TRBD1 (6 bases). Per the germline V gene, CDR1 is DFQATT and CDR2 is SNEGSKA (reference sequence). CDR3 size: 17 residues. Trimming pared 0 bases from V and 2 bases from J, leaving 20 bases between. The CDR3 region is CSARDDPLRQVPYEQYF. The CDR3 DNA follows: TGCAGTGCTAGAGACGACCCGCTACGACAGGTTCCCTACGAGCAGTACTTC.

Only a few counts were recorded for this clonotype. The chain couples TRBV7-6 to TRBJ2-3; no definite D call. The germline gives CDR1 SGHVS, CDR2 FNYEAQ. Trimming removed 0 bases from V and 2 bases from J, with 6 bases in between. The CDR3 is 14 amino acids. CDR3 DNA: TGTGCCAGCAGCTTAGCGGGATTCACAGATACGCAGTATTTT. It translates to CASSLAGFTDTQYF.

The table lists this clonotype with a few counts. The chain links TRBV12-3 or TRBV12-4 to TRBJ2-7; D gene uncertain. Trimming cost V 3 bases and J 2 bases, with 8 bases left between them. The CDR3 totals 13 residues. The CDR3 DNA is TGTGCCAGCAGTTTTAAGGACCCCTACGAGCAGTACTTC. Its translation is CASSFKDPYEQYF.

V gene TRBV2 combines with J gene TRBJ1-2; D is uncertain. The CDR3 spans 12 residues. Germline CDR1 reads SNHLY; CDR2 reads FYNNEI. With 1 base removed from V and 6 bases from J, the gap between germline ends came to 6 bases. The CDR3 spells CASSEGVDGYTF. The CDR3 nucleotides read TGTGCCAGCAGTGAAGGGGTGGATGGCTACACCTTC.

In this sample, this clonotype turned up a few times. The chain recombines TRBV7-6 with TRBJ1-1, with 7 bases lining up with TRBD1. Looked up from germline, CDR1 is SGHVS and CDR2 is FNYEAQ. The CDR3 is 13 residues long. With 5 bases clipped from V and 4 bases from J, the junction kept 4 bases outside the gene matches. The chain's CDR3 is CASSPDRATEAFF. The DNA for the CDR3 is TGTGCCAGCAGCCCCGACAGGGCCACTGAAGCTTTCTTT.

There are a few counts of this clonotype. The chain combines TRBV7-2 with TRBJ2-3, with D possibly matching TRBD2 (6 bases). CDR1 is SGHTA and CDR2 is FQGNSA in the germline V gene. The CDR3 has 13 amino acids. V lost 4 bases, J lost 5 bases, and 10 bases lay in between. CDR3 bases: TGTGCCAGCAGCTCTGGACTAAGAGATACGCAGTATTTT. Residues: CASSSGLRDTQYF.

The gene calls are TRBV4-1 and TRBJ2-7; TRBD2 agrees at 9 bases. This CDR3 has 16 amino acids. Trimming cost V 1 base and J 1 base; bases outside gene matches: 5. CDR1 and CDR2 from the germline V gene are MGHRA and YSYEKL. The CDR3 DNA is TGCGCCAGCAGCCAAGGGGAGCGGGGGGATTCCTACGAGCAGTACTTC. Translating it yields CASSQGERGDSYEQYF.

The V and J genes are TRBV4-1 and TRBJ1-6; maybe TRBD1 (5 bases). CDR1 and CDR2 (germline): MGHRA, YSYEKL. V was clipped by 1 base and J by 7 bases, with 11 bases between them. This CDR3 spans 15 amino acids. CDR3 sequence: CASSQVAGENSPLHF. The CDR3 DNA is TGCGCCAGCAGCCAAGTGGCGGGGGAGAATTCACCCCTCCACTTT.

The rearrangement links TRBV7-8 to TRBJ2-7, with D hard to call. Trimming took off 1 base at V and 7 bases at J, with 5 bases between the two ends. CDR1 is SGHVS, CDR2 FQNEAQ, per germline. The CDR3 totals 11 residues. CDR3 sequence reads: CASSLVAEQYF. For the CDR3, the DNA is TGTGCCAGCAGCTTAGTTGCGGAGCAGTACTTC.

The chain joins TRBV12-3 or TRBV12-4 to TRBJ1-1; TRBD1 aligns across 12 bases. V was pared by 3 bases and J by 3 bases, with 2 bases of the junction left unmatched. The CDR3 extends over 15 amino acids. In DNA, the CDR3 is TGTGCCAGCAGTTTGGGACAGGGGGCGTACACTGAAGCTTTCTTT. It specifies CASSLGQGAYTEAFF.

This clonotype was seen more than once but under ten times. The CDR3 is CSARSGEGELFF. The CDR3 bases are TGCAGCGCGCGGTCGGGAGAAGGGGAGCTGTTTTTT. The chain carries TRBV29-1 and TRBJ2-2; weak D call: TRBD2 (6 bases). This CDR3 is 12 amino acids long. V was shortened by 7 bases and J by 8 bases, with 14 bases between the two germline ends. Germline V gene sequence: CDR1 SQVTM, CDR2 ANQGSEA.

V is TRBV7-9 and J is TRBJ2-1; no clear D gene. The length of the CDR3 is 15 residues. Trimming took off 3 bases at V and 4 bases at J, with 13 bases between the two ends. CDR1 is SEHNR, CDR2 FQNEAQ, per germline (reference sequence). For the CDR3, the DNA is TGTGCCAGCAGCTTGGGTTTGGGTGTGTACAATGAGCAGTTCTTC. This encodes CASSLGLGVYNEQFF.

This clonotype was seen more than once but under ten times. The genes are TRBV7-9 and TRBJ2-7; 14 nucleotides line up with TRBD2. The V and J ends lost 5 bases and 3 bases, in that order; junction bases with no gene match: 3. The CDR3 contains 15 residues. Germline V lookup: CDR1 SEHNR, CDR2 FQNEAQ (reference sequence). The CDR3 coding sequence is TGTGCCAGCAGCCGGGGACTAGCGGGAGTCTACGAGCAGTACTTC. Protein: CASSRGLAGVYEQYF. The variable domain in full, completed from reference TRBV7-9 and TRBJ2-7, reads DTGVSQNPRHKITKRGQNVTFRCDPISEHNRLYWYRQTLGQGPEFLTYFQNEAQLEKSRLLSDRFSAERPKGSFSTLEIQRTEQGDSAMYLCASSRGLAGVYEQYFGPGTRLTVT.

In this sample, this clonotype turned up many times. The CDR3 is CASSAPPGLVSYEQYF. In DNA, the CDR3 is TGCGCCAGCAGCGCCCCGCCGGGACTAGTTTCCTACGAGCAGTACTTC. The chain uses TRBV5-1 and TRBJ2-7; 8 bases are a match to TRBD2. CDR1 is SGHRS, CDR2 YFSETQ, per germline. Unmatched junction bases numbered 10, after V lost 4 bases and J lost 1 base. The CDR3 is 16 residues long.

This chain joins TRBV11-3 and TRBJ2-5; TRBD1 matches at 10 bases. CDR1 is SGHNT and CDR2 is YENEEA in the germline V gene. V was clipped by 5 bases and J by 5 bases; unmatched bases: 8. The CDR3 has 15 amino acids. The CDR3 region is CASSDRDRGMETQYF. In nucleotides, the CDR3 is TGTGCCAGCAGCGACCGGGACAGGGGCATGGAGACCCAGTACTTC.

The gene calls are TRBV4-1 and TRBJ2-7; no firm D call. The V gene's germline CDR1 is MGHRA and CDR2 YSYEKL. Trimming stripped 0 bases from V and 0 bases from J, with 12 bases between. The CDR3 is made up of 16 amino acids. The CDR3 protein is CASSQEGSYGSYEQYF. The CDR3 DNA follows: TGCGCCAGCAGCCAAGAGGGCAGTTACGGCTCCTACGAGCAGTACTTC.

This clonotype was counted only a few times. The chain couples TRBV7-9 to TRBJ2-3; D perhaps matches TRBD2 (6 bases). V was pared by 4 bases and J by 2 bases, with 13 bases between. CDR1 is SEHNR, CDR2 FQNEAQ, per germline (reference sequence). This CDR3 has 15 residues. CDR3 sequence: CASSSAWDSTDTQYF. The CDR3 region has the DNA TGTGCCAGCAGCTCAGCTTGGGACTCCACAGATACGCAGTATTTT.